This T cell receptor beta chain was sequenced for a study of T cells in Graves' hyperthyroidism and ophthalmopathy. It was RNA transcripts that yielded the amplified TCR beta CDR3 regions. A set of HTBI primers served as the primers for a first-round RT-PCR of the TCR CDR3. TCRdb processed the multiplex PCR reads anew with MiXCR; each CDR3 protein has one entry. In the table there are more than 500,000 distinct CDR3 sequences, 14% of which are singletons. Trimming removed 0 bases from V and 0 bases from J, with 9 bases in between. This CDR3 is built from 15 residues. Germline V gene data show CDR1 as LGHDT and CDR2 as YNNKEL (reference sequence). This clonotype was counted at least ten times.

This chain joins TRBV3-1 and TRBJ2-7, with D possibly matching TRBD1 (6 bases). Material: blood. This sequence was found in a woman aged 35 to 49 with Graves' hyperthyroidism. In DNA, the CDR3 is TGTGCCAGCAGCCAAGAAAGGGACAACTCCTACGAGCAGTACTTC. Encoded protein: CASSQERDNSYEQYF.